Each of the 23 T cell receptor beta chains below was sequenced from the same sample in a study of cytomegalovirus exposure and HLA in healthy donors. The PCR ran on 60 Vbeta and 13 Jbeta primers. Some clones are missing from TCRdb's copy, which holds only in-frame ones; the method was immunoSEQ multiplex PCR. The data hold 85,000 to 100,000 clones, with less than 70% observed a single time. Specimen: PBMCs. All receptors come from a human donor in good health.

This rearrangement joins TRBV15 to TRBJ1-1; D not certain. V lost 0 bases and J 10 bases, leaving 12 bases between the germline ends. The germline CDR1 and CDR2 sequences are LNHNV and YYDKDF (reference sequence). CDR3 size: 13 residues. Written as DNA, the CDR3 is TGTGCCACCAGCAGAGATCGGAGGTTCGGAGCTTTCTTT. Protein product: CATSRDRRFGAFF.

V usage is TRBV6-1 and J usage is TRBJ1-2; the match to TRBD1 covers 7 bases. The V and J ends lost 6 bases and 4 bases, in that order; junction bases with no gene match: 11. There are 15 residues in the CDR3. Germline values: CDR1 MNHNS, CDR2 SASEGT. The CDR3 loop reads CASRENRGFVYGYTF. The DNA of the CDR3 is TGTGCCAGCAGGGAGAACAGGGGTTTTGTCTATGGCTACACCTTC.

The CDR3 DNA sequence: TGTGCCAGCAGGGTGGCCGGGGGGCGAAGCTCCTACGAGCAGTACTTC. Translating it yields CASRVAGGRSSYEQYF. The V gene is TRBV27, the J gene TRBJ2-7, with D perhaps matching TRBD2 (7 bases). The CDR3 loop spans 16 amino acids. The V and J ends lost 6 bases and 0 bases respectively, with 18 bases between them. CDR1 and CDR2 (germline): MNHEY, SMNVEV (reference sequence).

This chain links TRBV9 with TRBJ1-5, with TRBD1 matching 9 bases. The CDR3 covers 15 residues. J was trimmed by 7 bases and V by 4 bases; bases with no gene match: 9. CDR1 is SGDLS, CDR2 YYNGEE, per germline. CDR3 DNA: TGTGCCAGCAGCCCTCGGGGACAGGGTAGGCAGCCCCAGCATTTT. Protein: CASSPRGQGRQPQHF.

Notes on this clone: In the same sample, other DNA sequences code for this CDR3. The V gene is TRBV18, the J gene TRBJ2-7; no firm D call. V was trimmed by 2 bases and J by 0 bases, leaving 8 bases between them. This CDR3 is 14 amino acids long. CDR1 KGHSH and CDR2 LQKENI come from the germline V gene. CDR3 loop: CASSPTVSSYEQYF. The CDR3 region has the DNA TGTGCCAGCTCACCAACGGTGAGCTCCTACGAGCAGTACTTC.

This chain uses TRBV12-2 with TRBJ1-2; whether TRBD1, the table's D call, matches the DNA was not checked. TRBV12-2 is termed a pseudogene. This CDR3 region has 14 residues. This CDR3 reads CASRQDRGHYGYTF. CDR3 nucleotide sequence: TGTGCAAGTCGTCAGGACAGGGGACACTATGGCTACACCTTC.

V usage is TRBV6-5 and J usage is TRBJ2-7, with 7 bases fitting TRBD1. The germline V gene encodes CDR1 MNHEY and CDR2 SVGAGI. J lost 3 bases, V lost 5 bases, and 7 bases had no gene match. The CDR3 loop spans 14 amino acids. In DNA form, the CDR3 reads TGTGCCAGCAGTACCGACAGGGCCCACTACGAGCAGTACTTC. Amino acids: CASSTDRAHYEQYF.

This clone was counted only a few times. The J gene is TRBJ2-5, the V gene TRBV7-9, with TRBD1 matching 8 bases. CDR1 is SEHNR and CDR2 is FQNEAQ in the germline V gene (reference sequence). The trim removed 4 bases at V and 5 bases at J, leaving 9 bases unmatched. This CDR3 has 15 residues. CDR3 sequence (DNA): TGTGCCAGCAGCTCACAACAGGGGGATAGGGAGACCCAGTACTTC. It translates to CASSSQQGDRETQYF.

The chain couples TRBV7-2 to TRBJ2-3; a weak D match, TRBD2 (5 bases). This CDR3 is 13 amino acids long. Germline loops: CDR1 SGHTA, CDR2 FQGNSA. Trimming shortened V by 5 bases and J by 10 bases, and 16 bases separated the two germline ends. CDR3 DNA sequence: TGTGCCAGCAGCAACCCTGGACGGGGTCCGCAGTATTTT. It translates to CASSNPGRGPQYF.

This clone was counted once. The rearrangement joins TRBV13 to TRBJ2-7; D is undetermined. The CDR3 extends over 14 amino acids. V lost 7 bases and J 2 bases, leaving 15 bases between the germline ends. Germline lookup yields CDR1 PRHDT and CDR2 FYEKMQ (reference sequence). For the CDR3, the DNA is TGTGCCAGCACCCACGGCGGCAGAACCTACGAGCAGTACTTC. Amino acids: CASTHGGRTYEQYF.

The gene calls are TRBV4-3 and TRBJ2-7; 8 positions match TRBD1. Germline CDR1 and CDR2: LGHNA and YSLEER. The trim removed 0 bases at V and 6 bases at J, leaving 10 bases unmatched. CDR3 length: 16 residues. The CDR3 here is CASSQDSRTGLGEQYF. CDR3 DNA: TGCGCCAGCAGCCAAGATAGTCGGACAGGGCTGGGCGAGCAGTACTTC.

The V call is TRBV4-3, the J call TRBJ2-3; TRBD1 matches at 9 bases. The CDR3 is 15 residues long. In germline, CDR1 is LGHNA, CDR2 YSLEER. J was trimmed by 3 bases and V by 3 bases; bases with no gene match: 4. The CDR3 here is CASSQKTGGTDTQYF. The CDR3 nucleotides read TGCGCCAGCAGCCAGAAGACAGGGGGGACAGATACGCAGTATTTT.

This clone was recorded a few times. The gene calls are TRBV10-3 and TRBJ2-5, with TRBD1 matching over 8 bases. This CDR3 region has 12 residues. Germline V gene lookup returns CDR1 ENHRY and CDR2 SYGVKD. V lost 8 bases to trimming and J lost 4 bases; unmatched junction nucleotides: 3. CDR3 region: CAIGQGLETQYF. The DNA of the CDR3 is TGTGCCATCGGACAGGGCTTAGAGACCCAGTACTTC.

The rearrangement links TRBV2 to TRBJ2-1; 7 nucleotides align to TRBD2. This CDR3 is 14 amino acids long. V gave up 10 bases and J gave up 5 bases; unmatched junction bases: 11. CDR1 SNHLY and CDR2 FYNNEI come from the germline V gene. The CDR3 region is CATLAVGGDNEQFF. The DNA for the CDR3 is TGTGCCACCCTGGCAGTGGGGGGGGACAATGAGCAGTTCTTC.

The genes are TRBV9 and TRBJ2-7, with D perhaps TRBD1 (5 bases). The CDR3 is made up of 13 amino acids. Looked up from germline, CDR1 is SGDLS and CDR2 is YYNGEE. With 3 bases removed from V and 7 bases from J, the gap between germline ends came to 14 bases. This CDR3 is CASSARVLGEQYF. CDR3 sequence (DNA): TGTGCCAGCAGCGCCAGGGTCTTAGGGGAGCAGTACTTC.

Only a few counts were recorded for this clone. The genes are TRBV7-9 and TRBJ2-7, with 8 bases aligning to TRBD1. J lost 5 bases, V lost 4 bases, and 10 bases had no gene match. This CDR3 has 15 residues. Germline V gene sequence: CDR1 SEHNR, CDR2 FQNEAQ (reference sequence). The CDR3 is CASSSEAGGPHEQYF. DNA for the CDR3: TGTGCCAGCAGCTCTGAGGCAGGGGGCCCCCACGAGCAGTACTTC.

The chain links TRBV19 to TRBJ1-3, with D tentatively TRBD1 (6 bases). Germline-derived CDR1 and CDR2 are LNHDA and SQIVND (reference sequence). This CDR3 is 15 amino acids long. The germline V and J ends were trimmed by 0 bases and 5 bases, with 11 bases remaining between them. DNA of the CDR3: TGTGCCAGTAGTATAGATCAGGGGCTTCGAAACACCATATATTTT. Translated: CASSIDQGLRNTIYF.

The chain carries TRBV29-1 and TRBJ2-5, with 8 bases matching TRBD2. The CDR3 extends over 16 amino acids. Germline assignment: CDR1 SQVTM and CDR2 ANQGSEA. V trimming: 0 bases; J trimming: 1 base; junction bases outside the gene matches: 7. In DNA form, the CDR3 reads TGCAGCGTTGAAGATCGGGGCGGGGGGTCCCAAGAGACCCAGTACTTC. Residues: CSVEDRGGGSQETQYF.

The V gene is TRBV7-9, the J gene TRBJ2-7; 9 positions match TRBD1. The V gene end was trimmed by 4 bases and the J gene end by 2 bases; junction bases not matched to a gene: 6. This CDR3 has 15 amino acids. Germline loops: CDR1 SEHNR, CDR2 FQNEAQ (reference sequence). The CDR3, as DNA: TGTGCCAGCAGCTCCCGGGACAGGGACCCCTACGAGCAGTACTTC. Translation: CASSSRDRDPYEQYF.

This clone was picked up one time. The CDR3 here is CASSPPGGRQPQHF. CDR3 nucleotide sequence: TGTGCCAGCTCACCCCCGGGGGGCCGGCAGCCCCAGCATTTT. The chain joins TRBV18 to TRBJ1-5, with D possibly matching TRBD1 (6 bases). The CDR3 loop spans 14 amino acids. Trimming removed 3 bases from V and 7 bases from J, with 13 bases in between. Looked up from germline, CDR1 is KGHSH and CDR2 is LQKENI.

The table lists this clone with a count of one. The rearrangement uses TRBV5-6 and TRBJ1-4, with 7 bases that match TRBD1. This CDR3 spans 15 amino acids. Germline CDR1 reads SGHDT; CDR2 reads YYEEEE. Trimming took 0 bases from V and 8 from J; bases not matched to a gene: 7. CDR3 in amino acids: CASSLADRAGEKLFF. As DNA, the CDR3 is TGTGCCAGCAGCTTGGCCGACAGGGCTGGCGAAAAACTGTTTTTT.

The V call is TRBV7-9, the J call TRBJ1-1; D call uncertain. Trimming removed 5 bases at V and 5 bases at J, with 9 bases between. This CDR3 is built from 12 residues. The germline CDR1 and CDR2 sequences are SEHNR and FQNEAQ (reference sequence). The CDR3 sequence: CASSATGTEAFF. The CDR3 DNA follows: TGTGCCAGCAGCGCGACGGGAACTGAAGCTTTCTTT. The whole variable domain, remainder taken from reference TRBV7-9 and TRBJ1-1, is DTGVSQNPRHKITKRGQNVTFRCDPISEHNRLYWYRQTLGQGPEFLTYFQNEAQLEKSRLLSDRFSAERPKGSFSTLEIQRTEQGDSAMYLCASSATGTEAFFGQGTRLTVV.

The chain is built from TRBV5-4 and TRBJ2-3; TRBD2 matches 7 bases. After removal of 3 bases from V and 3 bases from J, the junction contained 4 bases not matched to a gene. The CDR3 has 14 amino acids. Per the germline V gene, CDR1 is SGHNT and CDR2 is YYREEE (reference sequence). Written as DNA, the CDR3 is TGTGCCAGCAGCTATGCGGGAGCAACAGATACGCAGTATTTT. Translating gives CASSYAGATDTQYF.